This T cell receptor (beta chain) was recorded in a study of identical twins. Note on this clonotype: Its antigen is currently unknown.

TCRdb independently ran MiXCR on the 5' RACE reads; one entry per CDR3 protein. Of around 1.7 million distinct CDR3 sequences in the sample, about 30% are singletons; the top ten hold under 0.35%. The CDR3 totals 16 residues. CDR1 KGHDR and CDR2 SFDVKD come from the germline V gene. V shed 3 bases, J shed 0 bases, and the junction held 6 bases outside the gene matches. Findings of the study overall: Carriage of fewer insertions was seen in abundant cord blood beta clonotypes, whereas memory repertoires showed none. Recombination models fit unrelated individuals' TCR alpha sharing but underestimated twins'. It was possible that invariant MAIT and iNKT cells partly confounded the zero-insertion analyses. Twin pairs had excess sharing that was weaker in beta out-of-frame sequences.

This receptor was identified in a newborn girl in good health. Sequencing was performed on cord blood. This chain joins TRBV24-1 and TRBJ1-2; TRBD1 matches at 7 bases. As DNA, the CDR3 is TGTGCCACCAGTGATCCCAACAGGGGAGCTAACTATGGCTACACCTTC. This gives the protein CATSDPNRGANYGYTF.